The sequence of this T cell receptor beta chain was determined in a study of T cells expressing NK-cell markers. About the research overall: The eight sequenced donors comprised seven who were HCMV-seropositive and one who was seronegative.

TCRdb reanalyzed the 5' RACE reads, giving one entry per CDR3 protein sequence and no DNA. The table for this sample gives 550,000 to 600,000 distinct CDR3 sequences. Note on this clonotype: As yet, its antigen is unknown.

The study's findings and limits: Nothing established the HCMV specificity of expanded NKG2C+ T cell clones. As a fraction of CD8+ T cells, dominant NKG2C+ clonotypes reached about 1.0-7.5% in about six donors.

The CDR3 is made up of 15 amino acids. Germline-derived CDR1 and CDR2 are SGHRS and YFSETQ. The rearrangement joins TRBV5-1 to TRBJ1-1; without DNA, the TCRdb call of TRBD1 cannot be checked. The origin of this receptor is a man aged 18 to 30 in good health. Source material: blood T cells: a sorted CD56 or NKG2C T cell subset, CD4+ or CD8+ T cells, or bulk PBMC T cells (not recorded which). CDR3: CASSLYARGGTEAFF.